This TCR beta chain was identified in a study of blood T cell repertoires in COVID-19. Study background: The United States, Italy and Spain were the sources of the acute and convalescent COVID-19 samples. Sample material is recorded as cDNA or gDNA derived from T cells, B-cell-depleted T cells, or PBMCs.

Worth noting for this clone: Other DNA sequences in the sample encode the same CDR3.

Methods used by the authors: Estimation of nucleated cell counts was performed using reference gene primer amplification. Using immunoSEQ multiplex PCR, the repertoire was profiled, and TCRdb retains in-frame clones only, with some absent. That table gives V, J and clone size, and the DNA gave D and trimming. The sample contains 250,000 to 300,000 clones, about 76% of which appear only once. The clonotype originates from an older woman with active or convalescent COVID-19. The sequenced material came from peripheral blood.

The CDR3 protein is CASSLTGVAGNTIYF. CDR3 coding DNA: TGTGCCAGCAGTCTAACAGGGGTGGCTGGAAACACCATATATTTT. This chain joins TRBV27 and TRBJ1-3; 7 positions match TRBD1. Germline values: CDR1 MNHEY, CDR2 SMNVEV (reference sequence). The length of the CDR3 is 15 residues. With V trimmed by 5 bases and J by 2 bases, 6 bases remained unmatched.